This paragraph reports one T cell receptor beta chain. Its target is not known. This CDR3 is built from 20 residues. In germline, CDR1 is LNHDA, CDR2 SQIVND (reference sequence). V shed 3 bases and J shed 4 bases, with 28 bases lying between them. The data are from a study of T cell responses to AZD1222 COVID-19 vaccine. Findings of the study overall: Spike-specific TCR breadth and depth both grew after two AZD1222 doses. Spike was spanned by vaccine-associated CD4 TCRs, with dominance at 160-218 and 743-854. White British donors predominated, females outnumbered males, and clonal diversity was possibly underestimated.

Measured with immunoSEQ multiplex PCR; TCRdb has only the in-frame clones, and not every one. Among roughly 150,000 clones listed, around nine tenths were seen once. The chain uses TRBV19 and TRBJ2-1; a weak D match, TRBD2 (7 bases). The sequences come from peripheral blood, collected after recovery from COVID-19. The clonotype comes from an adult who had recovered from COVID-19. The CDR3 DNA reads TGTGCCAGTAGTATCTACCGTGGGGGGGCGGGAGTCCGCCCTTACAATGAGCAGTTCTTC. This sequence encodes CASSIYRGGAGVRPYNEQFF.